Listed below are T cell receptor beta chains from one sample, sequenced in a study of cytomegalovirus exposure and HLA in healthy donors. Measured with immunoSEQ multiplex PCR; TCRdb has only the in-frame clones, and not every one. The repertoire has 150,000 to 200,000 clones, over 65% of them found once; the top ten carry roughly 1.5%. The source material was PBMCs. All receptors come from a young man in good health and CMV-seronegative. The CDR3 runs from the conserved cysteine through the conserved F or W. D genes are given only for firm matches. The size field is filled for only some rows; it gives once, few, many or a size class.

d_gene	abundance	len	j_gene	v_gene	CDR3aa	CDR3nt
TRBD2	NA	14	TRBJ2-5	TRBV6-5	CASSTGGLGETQYF	TGTGCCAGCAGTACCGGGGGGTTAGGGGAGACCCAGTACTTC
NA	NA	11	TRBJ1-1	TRBV29-1	CSVYRGTEAFF	TGCAGCGTGTATAGGGGTACTGAAGCTTTCTTT
TRBD2	few	19	TRBJ2-6	TRBV4-1	CASSQVSLAGASGANVLTF	TGCGCCAGCAGCCAAGTTTCTCTAGCGGGAGCGTCTGGGGCCAACGTCCTGACTTTC
TRBD2	once	14	TRBJ2-1	TRBV7-9	CASNGGGNYNEQFF	TGTGCCAGCAACGGCGGGGGGAATTACAATGAGCAGTTCTTC
TRBD2	NA	14	TRBJ2-1	TRBV4-2	CASSQETSQSEQFF	TGTGCCAGCAGCCAAGAGACTAGCCAGAGTGAGCAGTTCTTC
NA	NA	15	TRBJ1-2	TRBV6-5	CASTSYGGPHYGYTF	TGTGCCAGCACCTCTTACGGGGGGCCCCACTATGGCTACACCTTC
NA	NA	13	TRBJ1-6	TRBV7-8	CASSLPGYSPLHF	TGTGCCAGCAGCTTACCAGGGTACTCACCCCTCCACTTT
NA	NA	11	TRBJ2-5	TRBV20-1	CSGVRQETQYF	TGCAGTGGTGTGCGCCAAGAGACCCAGTACTTC
NA	NA	14	TRBJ1-1	TRBV25-1	CASREHRGGTEAFF	TGTGCCAGCAGAGAACATAGGGGGGGCACTGAAGCTTTCTTT
TRBD2	NA	16	TRBJ2-3	TRBV7-3	CASSLLAGQLTDTQYF	TGTGCCAGCAGCTTGCTAGCGGGGCAGCTTACAGATACGCAGTATTTT
TRBD2	NA	15	TRBJ2-1	TRBV5-1	CASSLTSGGGNEQFF	TGCGCCAGCAGCTTAACTAGCGGGGGGGGGAATGAGCAGTTCTTC
TRBD1	NA	14	TRBJ2-7	TRBV15	CATSRDRGYYEQYF	TGTGCCACCAGCAGAGACAGGGGGTACTACGAGCAGTACTTC
NA	NA	15	TRBJ1-3	TRBV5-1	CASRPDSRSGNTIYF	TGCGCCAGCAGGCCAGACAGTCGCTCTGGAAACACCATATATTTT
NA	NA	14	TRBJ1-4	TRBV5-5	CASSQGTLNEKLFF	TGTGCCAGCAGCCAGGGGACACTTAATGAAAAACTGTTTTTT
TRBD1	NA	14	TRBJ1-1	TRBV18	CASSSAGGGTEAFF	TGTGCCAGCTCATCAGCAGGGGGTGGCACTGAAGCTTTCTTT
NA	NA	15	TRBJ1-6	TRBV19	CASRTDRFYNSPLHF	TGTGCCAGTAGAACCGACAGGTTTTATAATTCACCCCTCCACTTT
TRBD2	NA	17	TRBJ2-7	TRBV11-2	CASRHGLAGGAVYEQYF	TGTGCCAGCAGACACGGGCTAGCGGGGGGCGCCGTTTACGAGCAGTACTTC
TRBD1	NA	14	TRBJ1-1	TRBV29-1	CSVDRTGMSTEAFF	TGCAGCGTTGACCGGACAGGGATGAGCACTGAAGCTTTCTTT
TRBD2	NA	22	TRBJ2-2	TRBV28	CASTKPLPRLAGLVTNTGELFF	TGTGCCAGCACCAAACCCCTCCCCAGGCTAGCGGGCTTAGTTACGAACACCGGGGAGCTGTTTTTT
NA	NA	14	TRBJ1-5	TRBV19	CATQGIRSNQPQHF	TGTGCCACTCAGGGGATTCGGAGCAATCAGCCCCAGCATTTT
NA	NA	13	TRBJ1-5	TRBV19	CASSGTFNQPQHF	TGTGCCAGTAGTGGTACTTTCAATCAGCCCCAGCATTTT
NA	NA	15	TRBJ1-2	TRBV18	CASSPPGASNYGYTF	TGTGCCAGCTCACCACCGGGGGCCTCTAACTATGGCTACACCTTC
TRBD2	NA	15	TRBJ2-5	TRBV15	CATSRALAGTETQYF	TGTGCCACCAGCAGAGCGTTAGCGGGAACAGAGACCCAGTACTTC
NA	NA	15	TRBJ2-3	TRBV19	CASSPTTSSTDTQYF	TGTGCCAGTAGCCCGACTACCTCGAGCACAGATACGCAGTATTTT
TRBD1	NA	14	TRBJ1-5	TRBV19	CASIPGQGNQPQHF	TGTGCCAGTATTCCGGGACAGGGAAATCAGCCCCAGCATTTT
TRBD1	NA	14	TRBJ1-1	TRBV5-6	CASSADRVGTEAFF	TGTGCCAGCAGCGCGGACAGGGTTGGAACTGAAGCTTTCTTT
NA	NA	12	TRBJ2-5	TRBV10-3	CAISEGHRDQYF	TGTGCCATCAGTGAGGGACATAGGGACCAGTACTTC
TRBD1	NA	14	TRBJ1-2	TRBV5-1	CASSSGQNNYGYTF	TGCGCCAGCAGCTCGGGACAGAATAACTATGGCTACACCTTC
NA	NA	14	TRBJ1-1	TRBV5-1	CASSSGGLRTEAFF	TGCGCCAGCAGCTCGGGAGGTTTACGGACTGAAGCTTTCTTT
TRBD1	NA	15	TRBJ1-1	TRBV11-2	CASSPRQGTNNEAFF	TGTGCCAGCAGCCCCCGACAGGGTACAAATAACGAAGCTTTCTTT
NA	NA	15	TRBJ1-4	TRBV7-9	CASSRLGKANEKLFF	TGTGCCAGCAGCCGCCTAGGAAAAGCTAATGAAAAACTGTTTTTT
TRBD1	NA	15	TRBJ1-5	TRBV7-2	CASSGQGRGNQPQHF	TGTGCCAGCAGCGGACAGGGCAGGGGCAATCAGCCCCAGCATTTT
NA	NA	12	TRBJ1-1	TRBV5-5	CASSLVLSEAFF	TGTGCCAGCAGCTTGGTTCTGAGTGAAGCTTTCTTT
NA	NA	15	TRBJ2-1	TRBV11-2	CASSLGGVAAGEQFF	TGTGCCAGCAGCTTAGGGGGGGTCGCCGCGGGGGAGCAGTTCTTC
TRBD2	NA	15	TRBJ2-1	TRBV10-1	CASSDPAGGRNEQFF	TGCGCCAGCAGTGACCCAGCGGGAGGGCGGAATGAGCAGTTCTTC